A single sample gave rise to the 23 T cell receptor beta chains below, sequenced in a study of T cells after yellow fever vaccination. Each CDR3 protein gets one entry after TCRdb re-called the 5' RACE reads with MiXCR. This sample has about 340,000 distinct CDR3 sequences, with approximately 4% found just once. The sample consisted of PBMCs, taken 5 days after the yellow fever booster vaccination. The source is a man aged 18 to 30 who received the YFV17D yellow fever vaccine.

The chain combines TRBV7-2 with TRBJ2-3; 7 bases match TRBD2. The CDR3 extends over 16 amino acids. Germline V lookup: CDR1 SGHTA, CDR2 FQGNSA. V trimming: 3 bases; J trimming: 1 base; junction bases outside the gene matches: 7. CDR3 residues: CASSFGLGERTDTQYF. The CDR3 coding sequence is TGTGCCAGCAGCTTCGGACTAGGCGAGCGCACAGATACGCAGTATTTT.

By sample fraction, this clonotype is medium-sized. The junction departs from germline at one end; a sequencing error may be responsible. V and J are TRBV5-1 and TRBJ2-3, with D unresolved. The CDR3 is 11 residues long. CDR1 and CDR2 from the germline V gene are SGHRS and YFSETQ. For the CDR3, the DNA is TGTGCCAGCAGTTTAACAGATACGCAGTATTTT. It yields the protein CASSLTDTQYF.

The sample holds many counts of this clonotype. The chain carries TRBV28 and TRBJ1-6, with D possibly being TRBD1 (5 bases). Germline V CDR1 and CDR2: MDHEN, SYDVKM. Trimming took off 7 bases at V and 7 bases at J, with 17 bases between the two ends. CDR3 length: 15 residues. The DNA for the CDR3 is TGTGCCAGCACCCTGTTCGGGGGTCGAAATTCACCCCTCCACTTT. Encoded protein: CASTLFGGRNSPLHF. Using reference TRBV28 and TRBJ1-6 for the parts outside the CDR3, the full variable domain is DVKVTQSSRYLVKRTGEKVFLECVQDMDHENMFWYRQDPGLGLRLIYFSYDVKMKEKGDIPEGYSVSREKKERFSLILESASTNQTSMYLCASTLFGGRNSPLHFGNGTRLTVT.

This clonotype was detected only a few times. The J gene is TRBJ2-2, the V gene TRBV27, with a possible D match to TRBD1 (6 bases). CDR3 length equals 15 residues. Germline V gene sequence: CDR1 MNHEY, CDR2 SMNVEV (reference sequence). Trimming took off 5 bases at V and 4 bases at J, with 14 bases between the two ends. The CDR3 here is CASSALDSRTGELFF. As DNA, the CDR3 is TGTGCCAGCAGTGCCCTGGACAGTCGCACCGGGGAGCTGTTTTTT.

This clonotype occurred many times. V gene TRBV28 combines with J gene TRBJ2-6, with D perhaps matching TRBD2 (5 bases). CDR1 is MDHEN, CDR2 SYDVKM, per germline. Trimming cost V 10 bases and J 0 bases, with 13 bases left between them. The CDR3 consists of 15 residues. The CDR3 coding sequence is TGTGCCACCTCTGGACGGGACTCTGGGGCCAACGTCCTGACTTTC. Translating it yields CATSGRDSGANVLTF.

This clonotype showed up just a few times. The chain combines TRBV2 with TRBJ2-7; 8 positions agree with TRBD2. The CDR3 is 15 amino acids. After removal of 6 bases from V and 4 bases from J, the junction contained 11 bases not matched to a gene. Germline lookup yields CDR1 SNHLY and CDR2 FYNNEI. This CDR3 is CASRASGGLAYEQYV. DNA of the CDR3: TGTGCCAGCAGGGCCTCGGGAGGGCTAGCGTACGAGCAGTACGTC.

The rearrangement links TRBV27 to TRBJ2-3, with TRBD2 identical over 8 bases. Unmatched junction bases numbered 19, after V lost 3 bases and J lost 11 bases. This CDR3 region has 17 residues. The germline CDR1 and CDR2 sequences are MNHEY and SMNVEV (reference sequence). CDR3: CASSLHMLGSGALKQYF. CDR3 coding DNA: TGTGCCAGCAGTTTGCATATGCTTGGTAGCGGGGCCCTTAAGCAGTATTTT.

A few counts support this clonotype. The rearrangement joins TRBV29-1 to TRBJ1-2; unclear D gene. CDR3 size: 13 residues. V was pared by 4 bases and J by 3 bases, with 12 bases between. CDR1 is SQVTM, CDR2 ANQGSEA, per germline. CDR3: CSVASGLDYGYTF. In DNA form, the CDR3 reads TGCAGCGTTGCTAGTGGGCTTGACTATGGCTACACCTTC.

This clonotype was seen ten or more times. This chain joins TRBV28 and TRBJ1-2; TRBD1 might be the D (5 bases). Germline V gene data show CDR1 as MDHEN and CDR2 as SYDVKM. Deletions cut 11 bases from V and 8 bases from J, with 18 bases between. There are 12 residues in the CDR3. The CDR3 sequence: CAGLGQGGGYTF. The CDR3 DNA reads TGTGCCGGACTTGGGCAGGGAGGGGGCTACACCTTC.

This clonotype occurred a few times. V and J are TRBV25-1 and TRBJ1-1; D uncertain. The germline V and J ends were trimmed by 2 bases and 5 bases, with 12 bases remaining between them. Per the germline V gene, CDR1 is MGHDK and CDR2 is SYGVNS. This CDR3 region has 14 residues. CDR3 bases: TGTGCCAGCAGTGAAAAGAGGGAAAGGACTGAAGCTTTCTTT. Translated, it gives CASSEKRERTEAFF.

This clonotype was observed many times. The chain is built from TRBV12-3 or TRBV12-4 and TRBJ1-1; D might be TRBD1 (6 bases). With 6 bases removed from V and 0 bases from J, the gap between germline ends came to 23 bases. The CDR3 totals 18 residues. As DNA, the CDR3 is TGTGCCAGCAGCGAAAGCTACAGGGAAATCTTCATGAACACTGAAGCTTTCTTT. Amino acid sequence: CASSESYREIFMNTEAFF.

J is TRBJ1-5 and V is TRBV25-1; D is undetermined. This CDR3 is built from 14 residues. Trimming took 6 bases from V and 0 from J, leaving 9 bases between them. Germline CDR1 is MGHDK and CDR2 is SYGVNS. The CDR3 sequence is CASSALSSNQPQHF. CDR3 coding DNA: TGTGCCAGCAGCGCCTTGAGTAGCAATCAGCCCCAGCATTTT.

This clonotype came up a few times. The chain carries TRBV27 and TRBJ2-5; the D call may be TRBD1 or TRBD2 (5 bases each). Germline CDR1 and CDR2: MNHEY and SMNVEV (reference sequence). The CDR3 is made up of 15 amino acids. The V and J ends lost 8 bases and 2 bases respectively, with 18 bases between them. The CDR3 region is CASPHVAREQETQYF. The CDR3, as DNA: TGTGCCAGCCCTCACGTGGCCAGGGAGCAAGAGACCCAGTACTTC.

The sample holds a few counts of this clonotype. The chain carries TRBV28 and TRBJ2-2; D is ambiguous. The V end was cut by 8 bases, the J end by 6 bases, with 16 bases between. The CDR3 spans 14 residues. The V gene's germline CDR1 is MDHEN and CDR2 SYDVKM. The CDR3: CASGYTMYPGELFF. As DNA, the CDR3 is TGTGCCAGCGGCTATACTATGTACCCCGGGGAGCTGTTTTTT.

At least ten counts were recorded for this clonotype. This chain links TRBV29-1 with TRBJ1-1; D is uncertain. CDR3 length: 11 residues. CDR1 and CDR2 from the germline V gene are SQVTM and ANQGSEA. V lost 6 bases and J lost 7, with 12 bases in between. The CDR3 bases are TGCAGCGTGACGATGGAAGATGAAGCTTTCTTT. Translating it yields CSVTMEDEAFF.

This clonotype was detected ten times or more. This chain links TRBV20-1 with TRBJ1-2; 7 nucleotides align to TRBD1. Germline V gene sequence: CDR1 DFQATT, CDR2 SNEGSKA (reference sequence). V lost 0 bases to trimming and J lost 6 bases; unmatched junction nucleotides: 13. The CDR3 runs 16 residues. DNA for the CDR3: TGCAGTGCTAGAGATCGTACGAGGGGGCGCTTCGATGGCTACACCTTC. This sequence encodes CSARDRTRGRFDGYTF.

This clonotype came up many times. At one of its ends the junction is not consistent with the germline gene, which may arise from a read error. The CDR3 loop reads CASSDSYEQYF. DNA of the CDR3: TGTGCCAGCAGCGACTCCTACGAGCAGTACTTC. The chain joins TRBV5-1 to TRBJ2-7; no reliable D call. CDR1 SGHRS and CDR2 YFSETQ come from the germline V gene. CDR3 length: 11 residues.

This clonotype was counted only a few times. V usage is TRBV5-4 and J usage is TRBJ1-1; D perhaps matches TRBD1 (6 bases). There are 13 residues in the CDR3. Germline loops: CDR1 SGHNT, CDR2 YYREEE (reference sequence). V lost 5 bases and J 6 bases, leaving 14 bases between the germline ends. The CDR3 loop is CASRTDRTAEAFF. CDR3 in DNA: TGTGCCAGCAGGACCGACAGGACGGCTGAAGCTTTCTTT.

This chain connects TRBV28 to TRBJ2-2; no firm D call. CDR1 and CDR2 (germline): MDHEN, SYDVKM. CDR3 length: 14 residues. The ends were cut back, 10 bases at V and 6 bases at J, with 18 bases in the middle. The CDR3 bases are TGTGCCACCGAGGTCGAGGCCCCACCCGGGGAGCTGTTTTTT. This translates into CATEVEAPPGELFF.

This chain joins TRBV4-1 and TRBJ2-5, with TRBD2 matching 12 bases. J was trimmed by 1 base and V by 2 bases; bases with no gene match: 8. Germline CDR1 MGHRA, CDR2 YSYEKL. The CDR3 spans 18 residues. The CDR3 DNA follows: TGCGCCAGCAGCCAAAATCCTAGCGGGGGGGATTTCCAAGAGACCCAGTACTTC. It translates to CASSQNPSGGDFQETQYF.

There are many counts of this clonotype. The chain recombines TRBV20-1 with TRBJ1-2; D is possibly TRBD1 (6 bases). V was pared by 6 bases and J by 8 bases, with 19 bases between. Germline V gene data show CDR1 as DFQATT and CDR2 as SNEGSKA (reference sequence). The CDR3 contains 13 residues. CDR3 residues: CSAAKSDSLGYTF. DNA for the CDR3: TGCAGTGCCGCTAAGTCGGACAGCCTGGGCTACACCTTC.

The V and J genes are TRBV5-1 and TRBJ2-3; 10 nucleotides agree with TRBD2. The CDR3 has 16 residues. V lost 3 bases to trimming and J lost 3 bases; unmatched junction nucleotides: 7. The germline V gene encodes CDR1 SGHRS and CDR2 YFSETQ. This chain's CDR3 is CASSYGSGGITDTQYF. The CDR3 region has the DNA TGCGCCAGCAGCTATGGTAGCGGGGGGATAACAGATACGCAGTATTTT.

Many counts were recorded for this clonotype. This chain joins TRBV5-6 and TRBJ1-6, with TRBD1 identical over 8 bases. The V gene's germline CDR1 is SGHDT and CDR2 YYEEEE. J lost 8 bases, V lost 4 bases, and 2 bases had no gene match. This CDR3 is built from 13 residues. In DNA form, the CDR3 reads TGTGCCAGCAGCCCGGACAGGGATTCACCCCTCCACTTT. Translated: CASSPDRDSPLHF.